This T cell receptor beta chain is drawn from a study of T cell repertoires in cytomegalovirus infection (dated by TCRdb to between 2017 and 2020). Some background on the complete study: The HLA type of each donor mattered for the analysis, because public TCR beta signatures pointed to carriage of CMV infection along with the matching HLA type.

CDR1 MNHNS and CDR2 SASEGT are derived from the germline V gene. Trimming removed 6 bases from V and 3 bases from J, leaving 14 bases between the germline ends. Including cysteine and phenylalanine, the CDR3 has 14 amino acids. The DNA shown is the 42-base CDR3, in frame from base 1. On this clonotype itself: What this receptor recognizes is not known. Per-nucleotide qualities are absent, and no much larger clonotype sits a single base away.

The listed sequencing device is Illumina HiSeq 1500. TCRdb reanalyzed the raw reads on its own, using fastp at Q25 for trimming and MiXCR for clone calling, and kept in-frame beta chains. Rows with a matching CDR3 protein are joined into one entry that keeps the most common DNA and genes. This sample is represented by hundreds of thousands of distinct CDR3 sequences; 15% to 20% of them were singletons. Jointly, the top ten make up approximately 8% of the sample. What the work shows at the level of the full study, not this receptor alone: In both this cohort and an independent roughly 350-donor cohort, the cumulative frequency of public TCR beta family members distinguished carriers of CMV infection plus the relevant HLA type. The ex vivo response was dominated by HLA-C-restricted CMV-specific TCR beta clonotypes, which also provided the single most frequent clonotype in two of eight donors.

This receptor was identified in a human donor in good health (CMV status not recorded). Some clones in this sample may be carry-over from other donors' samples. Sequences were obtained from PBMCs. Recombination linked TRBV6-1 to TRBJ1-2; the D gene cannot be resolved reliably. The encoded CDR3 is CASSADGAHYGYTF. At the DNA level, the sequence is TGTGCCAGCAGCGCGGACGGAGCCCACTATGGCTACACCTTC.